Presented here are 2 T cell receptor beta chains from one specimen sequenced in a study of metastatic and nonmetastatic thyroid tumors. TCRdb called clones again from the PCR reads with MiXCR. The table shows about 85,000 clones, with around 9.1% occurring only once. Nobody among the patients had been given any treatment before thyroid surgery. The sample consisted of blood. These receptors all stem from a female donor with papillary thyroid cancer or a benign thyroid nodule (not recorded which). Some clones in this sample may be carry-over from other donors' samples.

This clone appeared many times. Within the sample, other DNA sequences also encode this same CDR3. V usage is TRBV6-1 and J usage is TRBJ1-4, with 8 bases fitting TRBD1. After removal of 5 bases from V and 6 bases from J, the junction contained 8 bases not matched to a gene. The CDR3 is 15 residues long. Germline assignment: CDR1 MNHNS and CDR2 SASEGT. The CDR3 spells CASSFLTGVDEKLFF. The CDR3 bases are TGTGCCAGCAGTTTCCTGACAGGGGTGGATGAAAAACTGTTTTTT.

This clone was recorded many times. The J gene is TRBJ1-2, the V gene TRBV11-2, with D possibly being TRBD1 (6 bases). The CDR3 has 17 amino acids. Between the trimmed V and J ends, which lost 0 bases and 8 bases, there was a span of 22 bases. CDR1 is SGHAT, CDR2 FQNNGV, per germline. The CDR3 sequence is CASSLDGTGARSRGYTF. The CDR3 DNA reads TGTGCCAGCAGCTTAGATGGTACGGGGGCAAGGTCGAGAGGCTACACCTTC.